This entry describes one T cell receptor (beta chain). This clonotype appeared a few times. No cognate antigen has been identified for it. Base qualities are not recorded, but no much larger clone differs from it by a single base. The CDR3 starts with the cysteine, ends with the phenylalanine, and has 14 residues. The CDR3 DNA has 42 bases and is translated from base 1. Taken from the germline V gene, the CDR1 and CDR2 loops are MNHNS and SASEGT. Ends trimmed: V by 4 bases, J by 3 bases; bases unmatched to a gene: 4. The study was a case-control design nested within a healthcare worker cohort in London, UK, with weekly nasopharyngeal swab PCR tests and blood sampling. Healthcare workers were enrolled in the week of the UK lockdown, from 23 to 31 March 2020, and were followed every week for up to roughly 15 weeks. The data originate from a study of early T cells in non-severe SARS-CoV-2 infection (dated by TCRdb to the early 2020s). About the study as a whole: Bulk RNA from unsorted whole blood was used for TCR sequencing, so alpha and beta chains could not be paired.

Beyond this particular receptor, the publication reports: VDJdb matching was skewed toward anti-spike CD8 responses and likely underestimated virus-specific expansions, missing private and CD4 specificities.

The library relied on 5' RACE. Instrument used: NextSeq 500. The TCR library protocol attached unique molecular identifiers to individual cDNA molecules to correct for sequencing error and PCR bias. Both TCR alpha and beta chains were sequenced, and tight co-correlation was observed between alpha and beta sequence abundances in each sample. Per the authors' processing: Decombinator V4 was used to annotate the V gene, J gene and CDR3 of the TCR sequences. Expanded TCRs were defined as changing significantly between any two time points under a Poisson model with p below 0.0001. TCR abundances were normalised to the total number of TCRs sequenced per sample and expressed as counts per million. TRAV1-2 paired with TRAJ12, TRAJ20 or TRAJ33 defined MAIT TCRs, while TRAV10 paired with TRAJ18 defined iNKT TCRs. VDJdb, accessed 1 November 2021, was searched for CMV, EBV and SARS-CoV-2 annotated TCRs, with TCRs annotated for multiple antigens excluded. TCRdb passed the public sequencing reads through fastp at Q25 and MiXCR, retaining productive beta sequences. Entries are consolidated by CDR3 protein sequence, retaining the most common genes and DNA. The V and J calls were not made by the authors but by TCRdb's processing. Here the sample has over 85,000 distinct CDR3 sequences; around 12% occur a single time. The ten largest clones add up to approximately 4% of the sample.

This receptor chain uses TRBV6-1 and TRBJ1-1; 8 bases in the middle match TRBD1. The source material was whole blood, sampled at baseline. The sequence came from an adult who was a healthcare worker with PCR-confirmed SARS-CoV-2 infection or an uninfected control (not recorded which). The encoded CDR3 is CASSGRGPDTEAFF. The bases are TGTGCCAGCAGTGGCAGGGGGCCCGACACTGAAGCTTTCTTT.